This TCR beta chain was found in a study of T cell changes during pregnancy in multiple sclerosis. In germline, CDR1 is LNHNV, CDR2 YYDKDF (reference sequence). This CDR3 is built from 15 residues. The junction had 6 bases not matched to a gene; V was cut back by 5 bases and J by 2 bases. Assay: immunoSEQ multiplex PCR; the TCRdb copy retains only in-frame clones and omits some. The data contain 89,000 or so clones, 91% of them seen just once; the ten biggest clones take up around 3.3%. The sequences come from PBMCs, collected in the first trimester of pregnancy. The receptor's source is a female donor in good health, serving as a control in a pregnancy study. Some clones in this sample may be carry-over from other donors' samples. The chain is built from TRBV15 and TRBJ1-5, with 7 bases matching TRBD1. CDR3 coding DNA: TGTGCCACCAGCGTCCGACAGGGTGGCAATCAGCCCCAGCATTTT. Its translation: CATSVRQGGNQPQHF. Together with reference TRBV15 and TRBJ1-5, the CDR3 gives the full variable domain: DAMVIQNPRYQVTQFGKPVTLSCSQTLNHNVMYWYQQKSSQAPKLLFHYYDKDFNNEADTPDNFQSRRPNTSFCFLDIRSPGLGDTAMYLCATSVRQGGNQPQHFGDGTRLSIL.